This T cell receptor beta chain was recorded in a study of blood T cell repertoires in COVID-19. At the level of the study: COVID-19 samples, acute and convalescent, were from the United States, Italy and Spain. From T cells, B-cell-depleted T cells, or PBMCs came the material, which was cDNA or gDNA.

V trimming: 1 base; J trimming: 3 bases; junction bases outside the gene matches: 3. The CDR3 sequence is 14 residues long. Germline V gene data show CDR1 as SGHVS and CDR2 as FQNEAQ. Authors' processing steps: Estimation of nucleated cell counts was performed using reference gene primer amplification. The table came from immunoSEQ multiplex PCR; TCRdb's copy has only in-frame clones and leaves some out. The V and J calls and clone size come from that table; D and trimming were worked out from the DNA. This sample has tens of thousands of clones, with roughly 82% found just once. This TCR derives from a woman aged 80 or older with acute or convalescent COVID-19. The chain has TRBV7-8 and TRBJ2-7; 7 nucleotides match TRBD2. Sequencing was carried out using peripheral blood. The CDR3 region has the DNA TGTGCCAGCAGCTTAGTGTGGGAGGGCTACGAGCAGTACTTC. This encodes CASSLVWEGYEQYF.